This T cell receptor beta chain was captured by sequencing in a study of Graves' ophthalmopathy and Graves' hyperthyroidism. This clonotype was seen at least ten times. Amplification of the TCR beta CDR3 regions used RNA transcripts (as template). HTBI-primed RT-PCR formed the first round, and a multiplex PCR formed the second. TCRdb redid the calling of the multiplex PCR reads with MiXCR, one entry per CDR3 protein. This sample has hundreds of thousands of distinct CDR3 sequences, with roughly 20% found just once. V gave up 5 bases and J gave up 2 bases, with 12 bases separating them. CDR3 length: 14 residues. CDR1 is SNHLY, CDR2 FYNNEI, per germline.

The gene calls are TRBV2 and TRBJ1-2; possibly TRBD1 for D (5 bases). The TCR originated in a woman aged 18-29 years with stable Graves' hyperthyroidism. Some clones in this sample may be carry-over from other donors' samples. Material for sequencing was peripheral blood. CDR3 region: CASSFRERNYGYTF. In DNA, the CDR3 is TGTGCCAGCAGTTTCAGGGAACGGAACTATGGCTACACCTTC.